This T cell receptor (beta chain) was observed in a study of glioma-infiltrating T cells after dendritic cell vaccination. Across the study: Autologous tumor lysate was loaded overnight onto monocyte-derived dendritic cells grown seven days with IL-4 and GM-CSF.

Using immunoSEQ multiplex PCR, the repertoire was profiled, and TCRdb retains in-frame clones only, with some absent. In the table there are around 96,000 clones, around three quarters of which are singletons. Patients had residual fresh-frozen tumor tissue and more than two years of survival data. The sequence was obtained from a human donor with glioblastoma. The material was blood, obtained before dendritic cell vaccination.

In DNA, the CDR3 is TGCGCCAGCAGCTGTGGAGGGGGCGGATTCCATTTTCTTTCTCCGGATAGCAATCAGCCCCAGCATTTT. It translates to CASSCGGGGFHFLSPDSNQPQHF. This chain joins TRBV5-1 and TRBJ1-5, with 7 bases lining up with TRBD1. Per the germline V gene, CDR1 is SGHRS and CDR2 is YFSETQ. The CDR3 contains 23 residues. Trimming removed 3 bases from V and 0 bases from J; junction bases left unmatched: 27.